This TCR beta chain emerged from a study of shared clonotypes between healthy human individuals. Original handling: Filtering differed, since immunoSEQ gave only junction sequences and no quality scores. Method: immunoSEQ multiplex PCR; TCRdb's copy keeps in-frame clones and lacks some. From that table come the V and J calls and clone size; the DNA was used to work out D and trimming. The repertoire consists of about 1,500,000 clones, with 96% occurring once and the leading ten covering roughly 1.2%. Donors were healthy HIV-negative adults without recently reported acute infections or vaccinations. In the case of this clone: Its antigen is still unknown.

Germline V gene data show CDR1 as SGHKS and CDR2 as YYEKEE (reference sequence). The CDR3 extends over 17 amino acids. Trimming cost V 3 bases and J 4 bases, with 22 bases left between them. Whole-study results and caveats: About 5% of naive CD4 clonotypes were shared across several donors. The four-donor shared clonotypes exceeded non-shared clonotypes in generation probability, with non-shared ones scoring lower.

Sequencing used naive CD4+ T cells sorted from blood. Regarding subset: CD45RA+ positively selected. The rearrangement joins TRBV5-5 to TRBJ2-5; weak D call: TRBD1 (7 bases). This TCR derives from a man aged 30-40 years in good health. The CDR3 sequence: CASSYPGGGGRGETQYF. CDR3 nucleotide sequence: TGTGCCAGCAGCTACCCCGGTGGAGGGGGCAGGGGAGAGACCCAGTACTTC.